One sample yielded the 10 T cell receptor beta chains listed below, sequenced in a study of cytomegalovirus exposure and HLA in healthy donors (dated by TCRdb to the late 2010s). Libraries were made using the immunoSEQ multiplex PCR assay. A mixture of 60 forward primers for TCR Vbeta segments and 13 reverse primers for TCR Jbeta segments was used in the multiplex PCR. Held by TCRdb, this immuneACCESS table contains in-frame sequences only and omits some clones. Under half of the omission traces to an unresolved V gene where checked; the cause of the rest is unknown. The sample table records hundreds of thousands of clones; approximately 80% of these occur just once. The ten top clones hold around 1.4% of the sample. The sample taken for sequencing was PBMCs. All receptors come from a girl under 18 in good health and CMV-seronegative.

The J gene is TRBJ1-4, the V gene TRBV6-6, with no clear D. The germline V and J ends were trimmed by 6 bases and 6 bases, with 14 bases remaining between them. CDR1 and CDR2 from the germline V gene are MNHNY and SVGAGI (reference sequence). This CDR3 is 14 amino acids long. DNA for the CDR3: TGTGCCAGCAGACTCGGTGGTCTGGATGAAAAACTGTTTTTT. Its protein product is CASRLGGLDEKLFF.

The CDR3 nucleotides read TGTGCCATCAGTGTCGCATTAAGTGGGGGGAATGGCTACACCTTC. Translation: CAISVALSGGNGYTF. The V gene is TRBV10-3, the J gene TRBJ1-2, with D possibly being TRBD1 (5 bases). CDR3 length: 15 amino acids. V was cut by 4 bases and J by 6 bases, with 18 bases left in between. CDR1 ENHRY and CDR2 SYGVKD come from the germline V gene.

This clone was seen only a few times. The chain couples TRBV28 to TRBJ1-5; D is unresolved. Germline lookup yields CDR1 MDHEN and CDR2 SYDVKM. Trimming stripped 3 bases from V and 3 bases from J, with 9 bases between. This CDR3 has 14 residues. CDR3 sequence (DNA): TGTGCCAGCAGTTTTCCAGGTCTCAATCAGCCCCAGCATTTT. Its translation is CASSFPGLNQPQHF.

This clone was observed a single time. The V gene is TRBV5-1, the J gene TRBJ2-5; TRBD2 matches at 8 bases. Germline CDR1 reads SGHRS; CDR2 reads YFSETQ. The CDR3 consists of 16 residues. Trimming took 1 base from V and 2 from J; bases not matched to a gene: 7. CDR3 coding DNA: TGCGCCAGCAGCTTGCGGGGCGGGGGGCCTCAAGAGACCCAGTACTTC. Translating it yields CASSLRGGGPQETQYF.

This clone was found a few times. The V call is TRBV4-2, the J call TRBJ1-2; D remains unclear. V shed 0 bases and J shed 0 bases, with 8 bases lying between them. Germline CDR1 reads LGHNA; CDR2 reads YNFKEQ. CDR3 length: 15 amino acids. This chain's CDR3 is CASSQEWAPNYGYTF. DNA for the CDR3: TGTGCCAGCAGCCAAGAGTGGGCCCCTAACTATGGCTACACCTTC.

The chain carries TRBV28 and TRBJ1-2, with 7 bases matching TRBD1. The germline gives CDR1 MDHEN, CDR2 SYDVKM. The CDR3 contains 14 residues. The V and J ends lost 3 bases and 8 bases, in that order; junction bases with no gene match: 9. CDR3 loop: CASSLEGALYGYTF. CDR3 DNA sequence: TGTGCCAGCAGTTTGGAGGGGGCCCTCTACGGCTACACCTTC.

The V call is TRBV2, the J call TRBJ2-7; D unresolved. Trimming removed 3 bases at V and 7 bases at J, with 7 bases between. CDR3 length: 11 amino acids. Looked up from germline, CDR1 is SNHLY and CDR2 is FYNNEI. CDR3 nucleotide sequence: TGTGCCAGCAGTGATTTTCAAGAGCAGTACTTC. Translated, it gives CASSDFQEQYF. The full variable domain, rest sourced from reference TRBV2 and TRBJ2-7, is EPEVTQTPSHQVTQMGQEVILRCVPISNHLYFYWYRQILGQKVEFLVSFYNNEISEKSEIFDDQFSVERPDGSNFTLKIRSTKLEDSAMYFCASSDFQEQYFGPGTRLTVT.

This clone was seen only once. This chain connects TRBV4-1 to TRBJ2-3; tentative D call: TRBD1 (6 bases). The length of the CDR3 is 16 residues. Trimming pared 3 bases from V and 5 bases from J, leaving 18 bases between. Germline assignment: CDR1 MGHRA and CDR2 YSYEKL. The CDR3 DNA reads as TGCGCCAGCAGCCAGGCCGTGGGGGCGCCGGGAGATACGCAGTATTTT. As protein: CASSQAVGAPGDTQYF.

The chain joins TRBV30 to TRBJ1-4; perhaps TRBD1 as D (5 bases). V was cut by 0 bases and J by 10 bases, with 6 bases left in between. Germline V CDR1 and CDR2: GTSNPN, SVGIG (reference sequence). The CDR3 runs to 11 residues. The CDR3 is CAWSVGGKLFF. CDR3 DNA: TGTGCCTGGAGTGTGGGGGGAAAACTGTTTTTT.

The V and J genes are TRBV5-4 and TRBJ2-3; 10 bases agree with TRBD2. This CDR3 has 17 amino acids. With 4 bases clipped from V and 0 bases from J, the junction kept 8 bases outside the gene matches. Germline V gene lookup returns CDR1 SGHNT and CDR2 YYREEE (reference sequence). The CDR3: CASSRTGTSASTDTQYF. The CDR3 DNA reads TGTGCCAGCAGCCGAACCGGGACTAGCGCTAGCACAGATACGCAGTATTTT.